This T cell receptor beta chain was found in a study of T cell responses to AZD1222 COVID-19 vaccine. Points from the study as a whole: The number of AZD1222 recipients seropositive at baseline was only five or six. Epitopes outside B.1.351 and B.1.1.7 mutated regions reportedly drew nearly half of spike TCRs.

Per the germline V gene, CDR1 is MNHNY and CDR2 is SVGAGI (reference sequence). The CDR3 has 16 residues. Trimming cost V 0 bases and J 9 bases; bases outside gene matches: 8. The method was immunoSEQ multiplex PCR; TCRdb's version includes in-frame clones alone and lacks a portion of them. The sample consists of 120,000 to 150,000 clones, 90% of them appearing once. A note on this clone: The antigen remains unidentified.

Sequencing was performed on peripheral blood, taken on day 0 of AZD1222 vaccination. The J gene is TRBJ2-1, the V gene TRBV6-6, with 10 positions matching TRBD1. This receptor was obtained from an adult in good health. CDR3 DNA: TGTGCCAGCAGTTACTCAGTTAGGGACAGGGGCACTGAGCAGTTCTTC. Protein sequence: CASSYSVRDRGTEQFF.